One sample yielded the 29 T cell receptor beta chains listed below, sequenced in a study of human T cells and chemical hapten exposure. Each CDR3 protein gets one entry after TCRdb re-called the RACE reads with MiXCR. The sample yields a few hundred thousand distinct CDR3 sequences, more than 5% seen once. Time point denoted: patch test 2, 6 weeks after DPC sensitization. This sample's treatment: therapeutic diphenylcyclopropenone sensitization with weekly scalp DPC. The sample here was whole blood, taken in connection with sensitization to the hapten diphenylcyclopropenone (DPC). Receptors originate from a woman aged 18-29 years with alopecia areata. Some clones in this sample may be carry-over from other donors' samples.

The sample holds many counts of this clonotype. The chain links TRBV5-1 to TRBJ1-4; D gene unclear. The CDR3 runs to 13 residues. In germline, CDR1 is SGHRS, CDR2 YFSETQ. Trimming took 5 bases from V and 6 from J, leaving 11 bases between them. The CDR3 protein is CASSNTGDEKLFF. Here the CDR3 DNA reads TGCGCCAGCAGTAACACGGGAGATGAAAAACTGTTTTTT.

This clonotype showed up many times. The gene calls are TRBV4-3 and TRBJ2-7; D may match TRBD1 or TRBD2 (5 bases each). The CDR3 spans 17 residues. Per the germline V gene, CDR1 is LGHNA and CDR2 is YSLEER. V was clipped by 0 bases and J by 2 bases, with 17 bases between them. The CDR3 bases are TGCGCCAGCAGCCAAGATCATCGGGACCCTAAACCCTACGAGCAGTACTTC. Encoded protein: CASSQDHRDPKPYEQYF.

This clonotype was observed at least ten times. DNA of the CDR3: TGCGCCAGCAGCCCGGGGGACAGAGGAAACACCATATATTTT. This encodes CASSPGDRGNTIYF. The chain recombines TRBV5-1 with TRBJ1-3; 7 bases agree with TRBD1. In germline, CDR1 is SGHRS, CDR2 YFSETQ. V shed 4 bases and J 4 bases; nucleotides not matched to a gene: 5. The CDR3 length is 14 residues.

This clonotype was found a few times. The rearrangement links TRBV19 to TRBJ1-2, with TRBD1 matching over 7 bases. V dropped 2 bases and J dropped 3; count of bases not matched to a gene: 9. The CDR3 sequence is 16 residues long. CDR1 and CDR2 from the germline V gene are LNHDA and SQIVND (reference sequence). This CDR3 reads CASSISSLGQDYGYTF. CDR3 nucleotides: TGTGCCAGTAGTATATCGTCCTTAGGACAGGACTATGGCTACACCTTC.

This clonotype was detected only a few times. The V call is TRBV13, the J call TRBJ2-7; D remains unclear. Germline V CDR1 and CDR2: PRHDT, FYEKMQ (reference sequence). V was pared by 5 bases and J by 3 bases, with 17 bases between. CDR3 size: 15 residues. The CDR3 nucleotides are TGTGCCAGCAGCGGCCGTTATGGGCCTAACTACGAGCAGTACTTC. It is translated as CASSGRYGPNYEQYF.

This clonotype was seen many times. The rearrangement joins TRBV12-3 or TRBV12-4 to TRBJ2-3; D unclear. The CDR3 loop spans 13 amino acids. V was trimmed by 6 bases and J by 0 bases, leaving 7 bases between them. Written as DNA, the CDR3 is TGTGCCAGCAGACACCATAGCACAGATACGCAGTATTTT. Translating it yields CASRHHSTDTQYF.

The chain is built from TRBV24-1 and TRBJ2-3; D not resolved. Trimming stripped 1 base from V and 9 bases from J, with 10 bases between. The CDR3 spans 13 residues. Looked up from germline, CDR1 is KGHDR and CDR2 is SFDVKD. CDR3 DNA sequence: TGTGCCACCAGTGATTTCAGGCAATTCACGCAGTATTTT. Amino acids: CATSDFRQFTQYF.

CDR3 sequence reads: CASSLGDRDNGELFF. The DNA for the CDR3 is TGTGCCAGCAGTTTGGGGGACAGGGATAACGGGGAGCTGTTTTTT. The V gene is TRBV12-3 or TRBV12-4, the J gene TRBJ2-2, with 9 bases that match TRBD1. The trim removed 3 bases at V and 7 bases at J, leaving 6 bases unmatched. CDR3 length: 15 amino acids.

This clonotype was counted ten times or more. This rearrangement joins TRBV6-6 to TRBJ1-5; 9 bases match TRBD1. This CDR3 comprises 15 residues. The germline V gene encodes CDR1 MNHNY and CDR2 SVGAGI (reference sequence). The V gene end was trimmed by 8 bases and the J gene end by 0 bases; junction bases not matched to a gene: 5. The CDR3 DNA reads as TGTGCCAGCCTGACAGGGGGACTTAGCAATCAGCCCCAGCATTTT. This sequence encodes CASLTGGLSNQPQHF.

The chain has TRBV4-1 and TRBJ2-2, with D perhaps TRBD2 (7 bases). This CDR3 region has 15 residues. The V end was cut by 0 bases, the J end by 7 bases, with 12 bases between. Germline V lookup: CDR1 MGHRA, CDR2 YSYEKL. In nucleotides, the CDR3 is TGCGCCAGCAGCCAAGAGGGGGGGCCCGGCGGGGAGCTGTTTTTT. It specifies CASSQEGGPGGELFF.

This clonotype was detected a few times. The CDR3 nucleotides read TGTGCCATCAGTGAGTTCGGGACTAGCGGGGTAGCGGAGACCCAGTACTTC. As protein: CAISEFGTSGVAETQYF. The chain employs TRBV10-3 and TRBJ2-5, with 13 bases that match TRBD2. There are 17 residues in the CDR3. J was trimmed by 5 bases and V by 1 base; bases with no gene match: 7. Germline CDR1 is ENHRY and CDR2 is SYGVKD.

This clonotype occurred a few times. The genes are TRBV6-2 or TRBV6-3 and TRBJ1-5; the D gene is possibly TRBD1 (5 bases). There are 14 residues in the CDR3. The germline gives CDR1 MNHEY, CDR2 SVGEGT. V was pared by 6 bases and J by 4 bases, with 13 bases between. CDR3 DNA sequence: TGTGCCAGCAGCGATCCCAGGGAAAATCAGCCCCAGCATTTT. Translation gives CASSDPRENQPQHF.

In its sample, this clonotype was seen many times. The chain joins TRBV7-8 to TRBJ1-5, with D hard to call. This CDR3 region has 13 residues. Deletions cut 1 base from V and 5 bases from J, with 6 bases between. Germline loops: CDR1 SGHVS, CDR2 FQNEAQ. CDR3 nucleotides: TGTGCCAGCAGCTTAGAGGGCGATCAGCCCCAGCATTTT. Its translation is CASSLEGDQPQHF.

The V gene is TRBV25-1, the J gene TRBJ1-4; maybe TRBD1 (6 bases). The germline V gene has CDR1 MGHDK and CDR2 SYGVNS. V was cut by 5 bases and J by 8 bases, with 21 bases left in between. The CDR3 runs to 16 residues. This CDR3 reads CASSYGPGGAREKLFF. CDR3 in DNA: TGTGCCAGCAGTTATGGCCCTGGGGGGGCTCGAGAAAAACTGTTTTTT.

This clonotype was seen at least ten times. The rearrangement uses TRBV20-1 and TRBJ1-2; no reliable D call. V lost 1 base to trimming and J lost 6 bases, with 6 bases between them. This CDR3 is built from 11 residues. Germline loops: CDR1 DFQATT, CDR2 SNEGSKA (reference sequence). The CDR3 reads CSARGPNGYTF. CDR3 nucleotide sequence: TGCAGTGCTAGAGGCCCTAATGGCTACACCTTC.

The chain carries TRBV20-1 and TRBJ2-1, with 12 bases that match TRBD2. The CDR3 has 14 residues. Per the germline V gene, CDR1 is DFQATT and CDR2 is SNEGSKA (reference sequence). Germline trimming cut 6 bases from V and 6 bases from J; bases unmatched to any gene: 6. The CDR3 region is CSAQLAGGGNEQFF. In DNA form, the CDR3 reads TGCAGTGCACAACTAGCGGGGGGCGGCAATGAGCAGTTCTTC.

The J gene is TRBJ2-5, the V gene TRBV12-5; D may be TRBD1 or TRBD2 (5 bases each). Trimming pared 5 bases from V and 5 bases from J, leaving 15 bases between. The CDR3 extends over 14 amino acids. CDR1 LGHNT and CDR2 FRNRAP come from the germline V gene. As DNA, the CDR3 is TGTGCTAGTGGTGCTCCGGGGCCGCTGGAGACCCAGTACTTC. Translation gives CASGAPGPLETQYF.

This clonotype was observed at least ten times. The CDR3 nucleotides are TGCAGTGCTAGAGATCGTGGGGTTGTCGAGCAGTTCTTC. Protein product: CSARDRGVVEQFF. The rearrangement links TRBV20-1 to TRBJ2-1; D is undetermined. CDR3 length: 13 amino acids. V shed 0 bases and J shed 10 bases, with 13 bases lying between them. CDR1 is DFQATT and CDR2 is SNEGSKA in the germline V gene (reference sequence).

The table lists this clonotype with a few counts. For the CDR3, the DNA is TGTGCCAGCAGTATGGGAAGACTTCGGGACGAGCAGTACTTC. Protein: CASSMGRLRDEQYF. V gene TRBV6-5 combines with J gene TRBJ2-7, with D unresolved. Trimming removed 5 bases at V and 5 bases at J, with 16 bases between. CDR3 length equals 14 residues. Germline values: CDR1 MNHEY, CDR2 SVGAGI.

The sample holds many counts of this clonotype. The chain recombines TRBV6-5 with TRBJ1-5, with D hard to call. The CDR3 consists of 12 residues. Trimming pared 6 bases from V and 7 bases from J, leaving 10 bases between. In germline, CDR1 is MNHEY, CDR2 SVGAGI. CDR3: CASRTGEQPQHF. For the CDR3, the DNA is TGTGCCAGCAGAACCGGGGAACAGCCCCAGCATTTT.

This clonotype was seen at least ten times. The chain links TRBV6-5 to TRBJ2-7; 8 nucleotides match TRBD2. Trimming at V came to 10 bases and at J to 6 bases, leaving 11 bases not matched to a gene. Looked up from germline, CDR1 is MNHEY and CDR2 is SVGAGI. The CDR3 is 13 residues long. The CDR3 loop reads CATLRAGGSEQYF. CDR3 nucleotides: TGTGCCACCCTTCGTGCGGGGGGATCCGAGCAGTACTTC.

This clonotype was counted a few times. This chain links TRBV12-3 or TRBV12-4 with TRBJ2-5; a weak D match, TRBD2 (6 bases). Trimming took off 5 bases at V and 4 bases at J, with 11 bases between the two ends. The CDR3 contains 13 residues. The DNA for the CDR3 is TGTGCCAGCAGTACCCAGGAGGGAGAGACCCAGTACTTC. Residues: CASSTQEGETQYF.

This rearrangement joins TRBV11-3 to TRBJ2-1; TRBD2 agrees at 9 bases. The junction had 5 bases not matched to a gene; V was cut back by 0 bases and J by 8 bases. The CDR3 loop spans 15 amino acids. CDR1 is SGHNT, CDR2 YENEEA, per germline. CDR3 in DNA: TGTGCCAGCAGCTTAGATTGGCGGGGGGGTCATGAGCAGTTCTTC. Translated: CASSLDWRGGHEQFF.

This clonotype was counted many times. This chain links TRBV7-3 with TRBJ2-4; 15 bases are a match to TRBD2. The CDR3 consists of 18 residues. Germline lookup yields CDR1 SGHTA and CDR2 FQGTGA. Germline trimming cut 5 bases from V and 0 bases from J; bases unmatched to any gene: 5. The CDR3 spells CASSLGTSGGQAKNIQYF. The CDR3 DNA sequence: TGTGCCAGCAGCCTAGGGACTAGCGGGGGGCAAGCCAAAAACATTCAGTACTTC.

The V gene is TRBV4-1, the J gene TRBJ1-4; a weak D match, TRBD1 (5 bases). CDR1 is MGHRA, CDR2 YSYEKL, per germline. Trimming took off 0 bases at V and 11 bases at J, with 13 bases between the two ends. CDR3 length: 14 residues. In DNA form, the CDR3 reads TGCGCCAGCAGCCAAGATCCGGGGGTGGAGAAACTGTTTTTT. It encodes CASSQDPGVEKLFF.

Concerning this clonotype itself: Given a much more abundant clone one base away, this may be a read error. In DNA, the CDR3 is TGTGCCAGCGGGCCGGGGATGGCCCTCCACTTT. Protein: CASGPGMALHF. The chain has TRBV25-1 and TRBJ1-6; D remains unclear. The V end lost 8 bases, the J end lost 14 bases, and 13 bases lay between the germline ends. The CDR3 is made up of 11 amino acids. Germline lookup yields CDR1 MGHDK and CDR2 SYGVNS.

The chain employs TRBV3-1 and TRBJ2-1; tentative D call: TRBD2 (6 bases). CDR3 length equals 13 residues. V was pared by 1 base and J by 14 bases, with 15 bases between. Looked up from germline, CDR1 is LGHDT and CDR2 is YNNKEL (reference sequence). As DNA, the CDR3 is TGTGCCAGCAGCCAAGCGGGAGACTCACGGAAGTTCTTC. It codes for CASSQAGDSRKFF.

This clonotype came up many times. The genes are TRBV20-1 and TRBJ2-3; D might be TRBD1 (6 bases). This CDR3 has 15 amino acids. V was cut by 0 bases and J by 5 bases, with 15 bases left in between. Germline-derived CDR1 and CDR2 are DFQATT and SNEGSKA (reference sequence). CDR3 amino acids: CSARDGAGDEDTQYF. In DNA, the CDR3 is TGCAGTGCTAGAGATGGGGCAGGGGATGAAGATACGCAGTATTTT.

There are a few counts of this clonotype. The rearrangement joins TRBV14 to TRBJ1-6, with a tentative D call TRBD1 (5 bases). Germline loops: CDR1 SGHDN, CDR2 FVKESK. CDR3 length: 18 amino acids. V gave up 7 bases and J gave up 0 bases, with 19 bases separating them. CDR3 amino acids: CASKTPGRLSSYNSPLHF. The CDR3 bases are TGTGCCAGCAAGACTCCGGGACGCTTGAGCTCCTATAATTCACCCCTCCACTTT. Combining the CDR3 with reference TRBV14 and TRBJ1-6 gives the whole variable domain EAGVTQFPSHSVIEKGQTVTLRCDPISGHDNLYWYRRVMGKEIKFLLHFVKESKQDESGMPNNRFLAERTGGTYSTLKVQPAELEDSGVYFCASKTPGRLSSYNSPLHFGNGTRLTVT.